The T cell receptor (beta chain) described here comes from a study of blood T cell repertoires in COVID-19. The CDR3 runs 13 residues. Germline CDR1 is LGHDT and CDR2 is YNNKEL (reference sequence). Trimming cost V 3 bases and J 5 bases, with 8 bases left between them. Measured with immunoSEQ multiplex PCR; TCRdb has only the in-frame clones, and not every one. The sample lists around 140,000 clones, 75% to 90% occurring once. The chain combines TRBV3-1 (or the pseudogene TRBV3-2) with TRBJ1-5, with D possibly being TRBD1 (6 bases). The source of this sequence is a man aged 55 to 69 with active or convalescent COVID-19. The sequenced sample was peripheral blood. For the CDR3, the DNA is TGTGCCAGCAGCCATGGGGGCTATCAGCCCCAGCATTTT. Amino acid sequence: CASSHGGYQPQHF.